This passage covers 17 T cell receptor beta chains from one sample sequenced in a study of cytomegalovirus exposure and HLA in healthy donors. The PCR was carried out with 60 Vbeta primers and 13 Jbeta primers. Some clones are missing from TCRdb's copy, which holds only in-frame ones; the method was immunoSEQ multiplex PCR. Here the sample spans about 180,000 clones, approximately 84% being singletons. Material: PBMCs. The receptors here all came from a man aged 25 to 40 in good health and CMV-seronegative.

The chain carries TRBV7-2 and TRBJ2-2, with unresolved D. Per the germline V gene, CDR1 is SGHTA and CDR2 is FQGNSA. Between the trimmed V and J ends, which lost 5 bases and 4 bases, there was a span of 5 bases. The CDR3 covers 12 residues. For the CDR3, the DNA is TGTGCCAGCAGCCTACTCACCGGGGAGCTGTTTTTT. This translates into CASSLLTGELFF. Full variable domain (remainder filled in from reference TRBV7-2 and TRBJ2-2): GAGVSQSPSNKVTEKGKDVELRCDPISGHTALYWYRQSLGQGLEFLIYFQGNSAPDKSGLPSDRFSAERTGGSVSTLTIQRTQQEDSAVYLCASSLLTGELFFGEGSRLTVL.

The chain is built from TRBV9 and TRBJ2-1; 7 nucleotides line up with TRBD2. The germline gives CDR1 SGDLS, CDR2 YYNGEE. The V gene end was trimmed by 4 bases and the J gene end by 9 bases; junction bases not matched to a gene: 10. The CDR3 has 14 amino acids. CDR3 sequence: CASSTTLSSGEQFF. Here the CDR3 DNA reads TGTGCCAGCAGCACAACCCTGTCTAGCGGTGAGCAGTTCTTC.

The sample holds one count of this clone. J is TRBJ2-5 and V is TRBV2, with D possibly being TRBD2 (5 bases). Trimming took off 8 bases at V and 4 bases at J, with 8 bases between the two ends. CDR1 and CDR2 (germline): SNHLY, FYNNEI. This CDR3 contains 11 residues. CDR3 coding DNA: TGTGCCAGCGCGGGTGTAGAGACCCAGTACTTC. Translation gives CASAGVETQYF.

V gene TRBV30 combines with J gene TRBJ1-6, with 9 bases fitting TRBD1. The CDR3 sequence is 14 residues long. Unmatched junction bases numbered 4, after V lost 3 bases and J lost 7 bases. The germline CDR1 and CDR2 sequences are GTSNPN and SVGIG (reference sequence). DNA for the CDR3: TGTGCCTGGAGCCTAGGACAGGGGAATTCACCCCTCCACTTT. Its protein is CAWSLGQGNSPLHF.

The chain carries TRBV7-3 and TRBJ1-1; 7 nucleotides match TRBD1. There are 14 residues in the CDR3. Germline V lookup: CDR1 SGHTA, CDR2 FQGTGA. J gave up 4 bases and V 5 bases, and 7 bases lay outside the gene matches. CDR3 sequence (DNA): TGTGCCAGCAGCATATCAGGGGGGTTCACTGAAGCTTTCTTT. Translating it yields CASSISGGFTEAFF.

The CDR3 is CASSLGRGLNQPQHF. The DNA for the CDR3 is TGTGCCAGCAGCTTAGGGAGGGGCCTCAATCAGCCCCAGCATTTT. The chain combines TRBV7-9 with TRBJ1-5; D may be TRBD1 (5 bases). Germline V lookup: CDR1 SEHNR, CDR2 FQNEAQ (reference sequence). V was pared by 1 base and J by 3 bases, with 10 bases between. The CDR3 extends over 15 amino acids.

V usage is TRBV7-3 and J usage is TRBJ2-3; perhaps TRBD2 as D (5 bases). The germline gives CDR1 SGHTA, CDR2 FQGTGA. Trimming cost V 2 bases and J 2 bases, with 14 bases left between them. The CDR3 runs to 16 residues. Written as DNA, the CDR3 is TGTGCCAGCAGCTTAGCCCTGGCTAGCCCCACAGATACGCAGTATTTT. Residues: CASSLALASPTDTQYF.

This chain joins TRBV4-3 and TRBJ1-6, with 8 bases aligning to TRBD1. The CDR3 has 15 amino acids. V shed 0 bases and J 7 bases; nucleotides not matched to a gene: 2. CDR1 and CDR2 from the germline V gene are LGHNA and YSLEER. The CDR3 DNA reads as TGCGCCAGCAGCCAAGATCAGGGGGCGAATTCACCCCTCCACTTT. Protein: CASSQDQGANSPLHF.

V and J are TRBV10-3 and TRBJ1-1; D not resolved. CDR1 ENHRY and CDR2 SYGVKD come from the germline V gene. V was cut by 4 bases and J by 3 bases, with 9 bases left in between. The CDR3 is 13 residues long. CDR3 sequence (DNA): TGTGCCATCAGTGGGGGAGGGTACACTGAAGCTTTCTTT. Amino acids: CAISGGGYTEAFF.

The J gene is TRBJ2-1, the V gene TRBV7-7, with D possibly being TRBD2 (5 bases). Trimming shortened V by 2 bases and J by 0 bases, and 17 bases separated the two germline ends. CDR1 is SSHAT and CDR2 is FNYEAQ in the germline V gene (reference sequence). This CDR3 contains 18 residues. This chain's CDR3 is CASSLNEGSPVSYNEQFF. CDR3 bases: TGTGCCAGCAGCTTAAACGAAGGGAGCCCGGTCTCCTACAATGAGCAGTTCTTC.

The rearrangement uses TRBV7-9 and TRBJ1-2; 7 nucleotides line up with TRBD1. V lost 5 bases and J lost 5; bases outside the gene matches: 2. The CDR3 is 12 residues long. CDR1 is SEHNR and CDR2 is FQNEAQ in the germline V gene (reference sequence). The CDR3 DNA is TGTGCCAGCAGCGTGACAGGGTATGGCTACACCTTC. Translating gives CASSVTGYGYTF.

About this clone: Sequence at one end of the junction differs from germline and may be a read error. This chain uses TRBV7-9 with TRBJ1-4; perhaps TRBD1 as D (5 bases). The germline CDR1 and CDR2 sequences are SEHNR and FQNEAQ (reference sequence). The length of the CDR3 is 15 residues. For the CDR3, the DNA is TGTTCCAGCAGCGGCACAGGCGAGAGGTCGGGAAAACTGTTTTTT. Residues: CSSSGTGERSGKLFF.

The V and J genes are TRBV18 and TRBJ2-7, with D maybe TRBD2 (5 bases). Germline loops: CDR1 KGHSH, CDR2 LQKENI. This CDR3 is built from 15 residues. Trimming shortened V by 2 bases and J by 4 bases, and 15 bases separated the two germline ends. CDR3 in amino acids: CASSPLAERDYEQYF. The CDR3 coding sequence is TGTGCCAGCTCACCATTGGCGGAACGGGATTACGAGCAGTACTTC.

A single count supports this clone. This rearrangement joins TRBV28 to TRBJ1-2, with 8 nucleotides matching TRBD1. Trimming cost V 3 bases and J 5 bases; bases outside gene matches: 5. The CDR3 sequence is 14 residues long. Germline lookup yields CDR1 MDHEN and CDR2 SYDVKM. CDR3 DNA: TGTGCCAGCAGTTTCGGACAGGGAGTATATGGCTACACCTTC. It specifies CASSFGQGVYGYTF.

The chain links TRBV1 to TRBJ1-2. TRBV1 is classified as a pseudogene. This CDR3 has 17 amino acids. The CDR3 nucleotides read TGCACCAGCAGCCAAGAGGGAGGGGATGGAACTAACTATGGCTACACCTTC. Translating gives CTSSQEGGDGTNYGYTF.

The V call is TRBV18, the J call TRBJ2-3; 8 bases are a match to TRBD2. After removal of 2 bases from V and 2 bases from J, the junction contained 3 bases not matched to a gene. The V gene's germline CDR1 is KGHSH and CDR2 LQKENI. CDR3 size: 15 residues. The CDR3 is CASSPGGGTTDTQYF. CDR3 DNA: TGTGCCAGCTCACCAGGCGGGGGGACCACAGATACGCAGTATTTT.

The rearrangement links TRBV18 to TRBJ1-1, with D possibly being TRBD1 (6 bases). Between the trimmed V and J ends, which lost 4 bases and 11 bases, there was a span of 17 bases. This CDR3 contains 13 residues. Germline V gene lookup returns CDR1 KGHSH and CDR2 LQKENI. CDR3 residues: CASSQGVTVSAFF. For the CDR3, the DNA is TGTGCCAGCTCACAGGGGGTGACAGTTTCGGCTTTCTTT.